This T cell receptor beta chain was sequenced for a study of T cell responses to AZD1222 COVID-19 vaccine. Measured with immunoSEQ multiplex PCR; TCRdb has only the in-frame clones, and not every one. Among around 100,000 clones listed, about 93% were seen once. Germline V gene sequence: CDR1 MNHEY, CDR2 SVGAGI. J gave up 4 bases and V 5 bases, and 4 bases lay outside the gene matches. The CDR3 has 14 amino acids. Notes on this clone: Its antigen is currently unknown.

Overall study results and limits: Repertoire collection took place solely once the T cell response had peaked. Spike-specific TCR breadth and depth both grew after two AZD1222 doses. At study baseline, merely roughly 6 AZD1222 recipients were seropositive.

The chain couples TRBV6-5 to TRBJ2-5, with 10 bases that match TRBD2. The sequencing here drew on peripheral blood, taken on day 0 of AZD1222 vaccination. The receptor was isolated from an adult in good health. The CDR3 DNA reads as TGTGCCAGCAGTAGCGGGAGGGGATTAGAGACCCAGTACTTC. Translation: CASSSGRGLETQYF.